Sequencing of this T cell receptor (beta chain) was carried out in a study of technical replicates of blood from a few donors. Repertoires were generated with immunoSEQ multiplex PCR, while TCRdb's copy carries only in-frame clones and drops some. The sample shows about 59,000 clones, roughly 93% of them seen only once. Losses at the gene ends were 0 bases for V and 2 bases for J; bases not matched to a gene: 5. This CDR3 comprises 16 residues. CDR1 and CDR2 from the germline V gene are LGHNA and YSLEER. The chain links TRBV4-3 to TRBJ2-3; 7 nucleotides match TRBD2. The source material was PBMCs. The sequence derives from a human donor in good health. Some clones in this sample may be carry-over from other donors' samples. The CDR3 here is CASSQDWREFTDTQYF. The CDR3, as DNA: TGCGCCAGCAGCCAAGACTGGCGGGAGTTCACAGATACGCAGTATTTT.